This is a list of T cell receptor beta chains from one sample in a study of T cells in tuberculosis. Produced via immunoSEQ multiplex PCR; TCRdb's table is partial and in-frame only. The sample has more than 40,000 clones; roughly 94% are singletons. The specimen was PBMCs. Source of these receptors: a donor aged 10-29 years with latent tuberculosis or without tuberculosis infection. Some clones in this sample may be carry-over from other donors' samples. Each CDR3 is given with its conserved first and last residue. A D gene is named only where the DNA matches it firmly. Not all rows give a size; the values are once, few, many and, for expanded clones, a class.

V	J	D	size	CDR3	DNA
TRBV5-1	TRBJ1-1	TRBD1	-	CASSSRTGPGTEAFF	TGCGCCAGCAGCTCACGGACAGGACCGGGCACTGAAGCTTTCTTT
TRBV10-3	TRBJ2-7	TRBD2	-	CAISTGLAGDEQYF	TGTGCCATCAGTACGGGACTAGCGGGAGACGAGCAGTACTTC
TRBV4-1	TRBJ2-7	-	-	CASSQGPDRLYEQYF	TGCGCCAGCAGCCAAGGCCCCGACAGGCTATACGAGCAGTACTTC
TRBV5-4	TRBJ2-1	-	-	CASSPARFAEQFF	TGTGCCAGCAGCCCCGCCAGGTTTGCTGAGCAGTTCTTC
TRBV28	TRBJ1-5	-	-	CASSSTGTQPQHF	TGTGCCAGCAGTTCAACAGGGACTCAGCCCCAGCATTTT
TRBV27	TRBJ2-3	TRBD2	few	CASSYLREAQYF	TGTGCCAGCAGTTACTTGCGGGAGGCGCAGTATTTT
TRBV4-3	TRBJ1-4	-	-	CASSQDREGGEKLFF	TGCGCCAGCAGCCAAGATCGAGAGGGCGGTGAAAAACTGTTTTTT
TRBV7-8	TRBJ2-3	TRBD2	-	CASSLRLAGSTDTQYF	TGTGCCAGCAGCTTACGCCTAGCGGGAAGCACAGATACGCAGTATTTT
TRBV10-3	TRBJ2-3	TRBD2	-	CAIGPSGRDTQYF	TGTGCCATCGGACCTAGCGGTAGAGATACGCAGTATTTT
TRBV7-2	TRBJ2-1	-	-	CASSLGTPSYNEQFF	TGTGCCAGCAGCCTAGGGACTCCCTCCTACAATGAGCAGTTCTTC
TRBV15	TRBJ1-2	-	-	CATSRGGRETYGYTF	TGTGCCACCAGCAGAGGGGGTAGGGAGACCTATGGCTACACCTTC
TRBV4-3	TRBJ2-7	TRBD2	-	CASSSSGIEEQYF	TGCGCCAGCAGTTCCAGCGGGATAGAGGAGCAGTACTTC
TRBV9	TRBJ2-1	TRBD2	-	CASSALSGGRSYNEQFF	TGTGCCAGCAGCGCCCTAAGCGGGGGACGCTCCTACAATGAGCAGTTCTTC
TRBV4-2	TRBJ2-7	-	-	CASSQVRTRYEQYF	TGTGCCAGCAGCCAAGTAAGAACGCGCTACGAGCAGTACTTC
TRBV28	TRBJ2-3	TRBD2	-	CASSLSLTGGYSTDTQYF	TGTGCCAGCAGTTTATCCCTAACGGGAGGATATAGCACAGATACGCAGTATTTT
TRBV7-3	TRBJ2-7	-	-	CASSPRAGRSYEQYF	TGTGCCAGCAGCCCCCGGGCGGGTAGGTCCTACGAGCAGTACTTC
TRBV6-4	TRBJ2-2	-	-	CASSKSLYTGELFF	TGTGCCAGCAGTAAATCACTTTACACCGGGGAGCTGTTTTTT
TRBV10-3	TRBJ2-7	TRBD1	-	CAISEYGTGTSYEQYF	TGTGCCATCAGTGAATACGGGACAGGGACCTCCTACGAGCAGTACTTC
TRBV5-4	TRBJ2-7	TRBD1	-	CASSFGQGFYEQYF	TGTGCCAGCAGCTTCGGACAGGGATTCTACGAGCAGTACTTC
TRBV4-2	TRBJ1-1	-	-	CASSWGGNTEAFF	TGTGCCAGCAGTTGGGGGGGGAACACTGAAGCTTTCTTT
TRBV27	TRBJ1-1	TRBD1	-	CASSLDRGEGSEAFF	TGTGCCAGCAGTTTGGACAGGGGAGAAGGATCTGAAGCTTTCTTT
TRBV18	TRBJ1-1	-	once	CASSPSGGTEAFF	TGTGCCAGCTCACCTTCTGGGGGGACTGAAGCTTTCTTT
TRBV4-2	TRBJ2-1	-	-	CASSQGVGRLFINEQFF	TGTGCCAGCAGCCAAGGGGTCGGCAGGCTCTTTATCAATGAGCAGTTCTTC
TRBV27	TRBJ2-7	TRBD2	-	CASSRTSGYEQYF	TGTGCCAGCAGCCGGACTAGCGGCTACGAGCAGTACTTC
TRBV6-5	TRBJ1-5	-	-	CASSDSRNQPQHF	TGTGCCAGCAGTGACAGCCGCAATCAGCCCCAGCATTTT
TRBV18	TRBJ2-7	-	once	CASSYTGTVYEQYF	TGTGCCAGCTCCTACACCGGGACTGTGTACGAGCAGTACTTC
TRBV7-2	TRBJ2-1	TRBD2	-	CASSLWYGTSGSRDNEQFF	TGTGCCAGCAGCTTATGGTATGGGACTAGCGGGAGTAGGGACAATGAGCAGTTCTTC
TRBV28	TRBJ1-5	-	-	CASSPGGEGEYQPQHF	TGTGCCAGCAGCCCCGGAGGGGAGGGAGAGTATCAGCCCCAGCATTTT
TRBV7-2	TRBJ2-7	-	-	CASSLFGGAYEQYF	TGTGCCAGCAGCTTGTTTGGGGGGGCTTACGAGCAGTACTTC
TRBV7-9	TRBJ2-2	-	-	CASSLYSNGELFF	TGTGCCAGCAGCTTATACTCGAACGGGGAGCTGTTTTTT
TRBV6-5	TRBJ2-1	-	-	CASSRSDSRNEQFF	TGTGCCAGCAGCCGATCGGACAGTCGAAATGAGCAGTTCTTC
TRBV4-1	TRBJ2-7	TRBD2	-	CASSQRTSGPYEQYF	TGCGCCAGCAGCCAGAGGACTAGCGGCCCCTACGAGCAGTACTTC
TRBV7-8	TRBJ1-3	-	-	CASSPRRVIRNTIYF	TGTGCCAGCAGCCCAAGACGGGTCATTAGAAACACCATATATTTT
TRBV7-2	TRBJ1-3	-	-	CASSVRFGSGNTIYF	TGTGCCAGCAGCGTCAGGTTCGGCTCTGGAAACACCATATATTTT
TRBV7-8	TRBJ2-3	TRBD2	-	CASSQGLAGASFTDTQYF	TGTGCCAGCAGCCAGGGACTAGCGGGGGCGTCCTTCACAGATACGCAGTATTTT
TRBV5-6	TRBJ2-5	TRBD2	-	CASSSFGLARAETQYF	TGTGCCAGCAGCTCCTTCGGACTAGCGCGAGCAGAGACCCAGTACTTC
TRBV4-3	TRBJ1-5	TRBD1	-	CASSHTTGGNQPQHF	TGCGCCAGCAGCCACACGACAGGGGGCAATCAGCCCCAGCATTTT
TRBV18	TRBJ2-7	-	-	CASSPLLGGPPTSYEQYF	TGTGCCAGCTCACCACTCCTCGGCGGCCCACCGACTTCCTACGAGCAGTACTTC
TRBV2	TRBJ1-1	-	-	CASSYRKMNTEAFF	TGTGCCAGCAGTTACAGGAAGATGAACACTGAAGCTTTCTTT
TRBV6-1	TRBJ2-3	TRBD2	-	CASSEEREDGDTQYF	TGTGCCAGCAGTGAGGAGCGGGAGGATGGAGATACGCAGTATTTT